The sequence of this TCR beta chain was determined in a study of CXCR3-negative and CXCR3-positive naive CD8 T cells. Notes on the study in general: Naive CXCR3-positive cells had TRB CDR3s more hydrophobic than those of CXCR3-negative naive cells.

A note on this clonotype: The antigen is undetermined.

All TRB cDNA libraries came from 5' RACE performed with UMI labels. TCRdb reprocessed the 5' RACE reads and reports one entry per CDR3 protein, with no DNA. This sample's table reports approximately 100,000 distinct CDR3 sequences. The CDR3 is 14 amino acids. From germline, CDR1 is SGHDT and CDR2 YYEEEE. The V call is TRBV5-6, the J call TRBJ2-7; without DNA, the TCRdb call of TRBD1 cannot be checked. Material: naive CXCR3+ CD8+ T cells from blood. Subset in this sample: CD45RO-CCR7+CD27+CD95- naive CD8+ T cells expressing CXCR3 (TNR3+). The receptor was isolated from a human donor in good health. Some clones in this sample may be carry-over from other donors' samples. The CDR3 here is CASSLGSLGNEQYF. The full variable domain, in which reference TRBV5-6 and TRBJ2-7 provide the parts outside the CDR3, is DAGVTQSPTHLIKTRGQQVTLRCSPKSGHDTVSWYQQALGQGPQFIFQYYEEEERQRGNFPDRFSGHQFPNYSSELNVNALLLGDSALYLCASSLGSLGNEQYFGPGTRLTVT.